This is a list of T cell receptor beta chains from one sample in a study of a mutant IDH1 vaccine in newly diagnosed glioma. These receptors are not linked to any known antigen. Here immunoSEQ multiplex PCR was the method, and the copy in TCRdb shows in-frame clones only, minus some. The sample carries about 27,000 clones, roughly 77% recorded once. The sequences come from PBMCs, collected from a glioma patient whose treatment included an IDH1 peptide vaccine. The receptors stem from a man aged 40-49 years with glioma. Each CDR3 is given with its conserved first and last residue. D genes are given only for firm matches. Clone sizes are given selectively: once, few, many, or a class where the clone is expanded.

j_call | d_call | clone_size | v_call | cdr3_nt | cdr3_aa
TRBJ2-1 | TRBD2 | NA | TRBV5-1 | TGCGCCAGCAGCTTAGCGGGAGGTATAAATGAGCAGTTCTTC | CASSLAGGINEQFF
TRBJ2-3 | NA | NA | TRBV6-6 | TGTGCCAGCCGGGCGGGGCCCATCACAGATACGCAGTATTTT | CASRAGPITDTQYF
TRBJ1-1 | NA | few | TRBV6-1 | TGTGCCAGCAGTCGGTCGGCGGAGAACACTGAAGCTTTCTTT | CASSRSAENTEAFF
TRBJ1-5 | NA | few | TRBV18 | TGTGCCAGCTCACCGGCGGGACCGAGGAATCAGCCCCAGCATTTT | CASSPAGPRNQPQHF
TRBJ1-2 | NA | few | TRBV7-9 | TGTGCCAGCAGCTTCAATCAGGGTGGCTACACCTTC | CASSFNQGGYTF
TRBJ1-1 | NA | NA | TRBV30 | TGTGCCTGGGCGGAAAGGCAGAGGAACACTGAAGCTTTCTTT | CAWAERQRNTEAFF
TRBJ2-7 | NA | NA | TRBV4-2 | TGTGCCAGCGGACCCCCGGGGAGTCTAGTTTACGAGCAGTACTTC | CASGPPGSLVYEQYF
TRBJ2-3 | NA | few | TRBV27 | TGTGCCAGCAGTTGGCAGGGATTCACAGATACGCAGTATTTT | CASSWQGFTDTQYF
TRBJ1-3 | NA | few | TRBV6-6 | TGTGCCAGCAGTTACCTCCGACAGAGCTCTGGAAACACCATATATTTT | CASSYLRQSSGNTIYF
TRBJ2-3 | NA | NA | TRBV7-9 | TGTGCCAGCAGCTTACCAGACTTAGATACGCAGTATTTT | CASSLPDLDTQYF
TRBJ1-2 | TRBD1 | NA | TRBV9 | TGTGCCAGCAGCGCAGGCAGGGGGCTAGTTAACTATGGCTACACCTTC | CASSAGRGLVNYGYTF
TRBJ1-5 | NA | NA | TRBV12-5 | TGTGCTAGTGGTTTGGTACTAGACGGCACGAGCAATCAGCCCCAGCATTTT | CASGLVLDGTSNQPQHF
TRBJ2-1 | NA | NA | TRBV7-9 | TGTGCCAGCAACAAAGGGGGGAGCTCCTACAATGAGCAGTTCTTC | CASNKGGSSYNEQFF